This T cell receptor beta chain was observed in a study of T-cell reconstitution after alpha-beta-depleted transplantation in children. Germline V CDR1 and CDR2: MGHRA, YSYEKL. This CDR3 is 16 amino acids long. Trimming at V came to 4 bases and at J to 8 bases, leaving 13 bases not matched to a gene. Unique molecular identifiers were incorporated into the prepared TCRbeta library. TCRdb re-called the PCR reads with MiXCR, one entry per CDR3 protein. The sample lists 55,000 to 85,000 distinct CDR3 sequences, roughly a tenth occurring once. Ten or more counts support this clonotype. This receptor was obtained from a boy younger than 18 with acute myeloid leukemia, due to receive a stem cell transplant. The sample in question was PBMCs, obtained before TCRalphabeta/CD19-depleted stem cell transplant. This chain links TRBV4-1 with TRBJ2-1; 8 bases fit TRBD2. CDR3 amino acids: CASSLEAGARRDEQFF. The CDR3 DNA sequence: TGCGCCAGCAGCCTGGAAGCGGGGGCCCGACGGGATGAGCAGTTCTTC.